These 10 T cell receptor beta chains were all obtained from the same sample, sequenced in a study of T-cell reconstitution after alpha-beta-depleted transplantation in children. Molecular barcoding with unique molecular identifiers was used for the TCRbeta library. MiXCR, applied by TCRdb to the PCR reads, yields one record per CDR3 protein. The sample lists about 980,000 distinct CDR3 sequences; roughly 29% were seen once. The material was PBMCs, mostly from graft donor cells, obtained 360 days after TCRalphabeta/CD19-depleted stem cell transplant. These receptors originate from a boy younger than two who had a stem cell transplant for SCID, so the T cells may come from the graft donor.

This chain uses TRBV29-1 with TRBJ2-1; 10 positions agree with TRBD2. The ends lost 7 bases at V and 4 bases at J; junction bases unmatched: 16. The CDR3 spans 17 residues. Germline CDR1 is SQVTM and CDR2 is ANQGSEA. This CDR3 reads CSGVPGRAGGIYNEQFF. As DNA, the CDR3 is TGCAGCGGGGTCCCAGGGCGAGCGGGGGGGATTTACAATGAGCAGTTCTTC.

This clonotype was recorded a few times. The chain has TRBV7-8 and TRBJ2-7; D unresolved. Between the trimmed V and J ends, which lost 5 bases and 2 bases, there was a span of 13 bases. This CDR3 has 14 amino acids. Germline V gene sequence: CDR1 SGHVS, CDR2 FQNEAQ. CDR3 sequence: CASSPKGSTYEQYF. CDR3 nucleotides: TGTGCCAGCAGCCCTAAGGGATCGACCTACGAGCAGTACTTC.

Only a few counts were recorded for this clonotype. The rearrangement joins TRBV14 to TRBJ2-1; D might be TRBD1 or TRBD2, each matching 5 bases. The CDR3 has 15 amino acids. Trimming removed 1 base from V and 4 bases from J, with 11 bases in between. Germline V gene sequence: CDR1 SGHDN, CDR2 FVKESK. In DNA, the CDR3 is TGTGCCAGCAGCCAAGGGGGGAAGGGTTACAATGAGCAGTTCTTC. This gives the protein CASSQGGKGYNEQFF.

The chain combines TRBV5-1 with TRBJ2-7; TRBD2 agrees at 11 bases. This CDR3 has 15 residues. Trimming took 3 bases from V and 2 from J; bases not matched to a gene: 4. Germline values: CDR1 SGHRS, CDR2 YFSETQ. The CDR3 sequence: CASSSTSGATYEQYF. The CDR3, as DNA: TGCGCCAGCAGCTCGACTAGCGGGGCTACCTACGAGCAGTACTTC.

This clonotype showed up just a few times. The chain employs TRBV20-1 and TRBJ1-5; a weak D match, TRBD1 (5 bases). Per germline, CDR1 DFQATT and CDR2 SNEGSKA (reference sequence). V lost 6 bases, J lost 0 bases, and 9 bases lay in between. This CDR3 is 13 amino acids long. CDR3: CSAPDNSNQPQHF. The CDR3, as DNA: TGCAGTGCCCCGGACAATAGCAATCAGCCCCAGCATTTT.

The CDR3 sequence: CASSQQRPGGRYEQYF. The CDR3 coding sequence is TGTGCCAGCAGCCAACAGCGCCCAGGGGGGAGGTACGAGCAGTACTTC. V and J are TRBV3-1 and TRBJ2-7; a possible D gene is TRBD1 (7 bases). Germline CDR1 LGHDT, CDR2 YNNKEL (reference sequence). The CDR3 consists of 16 residues. The V end was cut by 2 bases, the J end by 4 bases, with 18 bases between.

This clonotype was recorded a few times. The chain employs TRBV5-1 and TRBJ2-2, with 7 bases that match TRBD1. V lost 3 bases and J lost 5; bases outside the gene matches: 13. CDR3 length: 17 amino acids. Germline loops: CDR1 SGHRS, CDR2 YFSETQ. This chain's CDR3 is CASSYTGTASGTGELFF. The CDR3 region has the DNA TGCGCCAGCAGCTACACCGGGACAGCCTCCGGAACCGGGGAGCTGTTTTTT. Full variable domain (rest looked up from reference TRBV5-1 and TRBJ2-2): KAGVTQTPRYLIKTRGQQVTLSCSPISGHRSVSWYQQTPGQGLQFLFEYFSETQRNKGNFPGRFSGRQFSNSRSEMNVSTLELGDSALYLCASSYTGTASGTGELFFGEGSRLTVL.

The chain links TRBV12-3 or TRBV12-4 to TRBJ2-2, with 7 bases lining up with TRBD1. With V trimmed by 1 base and J by 2 bases, 13 bases remained unmatched. The CDR3 loop spans 19 amino acids. CDR3 coding DNA: TGTGCCAGCAGTTTAGGCTACCCCGGGACAGATTTTAACACCGGGGAGCTGTTTTTT. It translates to CASSLGYPGTDFNTGELFF.

The J gene is TRBJ1-4, the V gene TRBV4-1, with D hard to call. The germline V gene has CDR1 MGHRA and CDR2 YSYEKL. CDR3 length equals 17 residues. Trimming pared 2 bases from V and 5 bases from J, leaving 18 bases between. The CDR3 here is CASSQLGSPVPNEKLFF. DNA of the CDR3: TGCGCCAGCAGCCAACTTGGTTCCCCAGTTCCGAATGAAAAACTGTTTTTT.

This clonotype was recorded a few times. This rearrangement joins TRBV12-3 or TRBV12-4 to TRBJ1-1; TRBD1 might be the D (6 bases). The CDR3 length is 15 residues. V was shortened by 6 bases and J by 0 bases, with 14 bases between the two germline ends. The CDR3 DNA follows: TGTGCCAGCAGCTCAGGGGTATGGGTGAACACTGAAGCTTTCTTT. Its translation is CASSSGVWVNTEAFF.